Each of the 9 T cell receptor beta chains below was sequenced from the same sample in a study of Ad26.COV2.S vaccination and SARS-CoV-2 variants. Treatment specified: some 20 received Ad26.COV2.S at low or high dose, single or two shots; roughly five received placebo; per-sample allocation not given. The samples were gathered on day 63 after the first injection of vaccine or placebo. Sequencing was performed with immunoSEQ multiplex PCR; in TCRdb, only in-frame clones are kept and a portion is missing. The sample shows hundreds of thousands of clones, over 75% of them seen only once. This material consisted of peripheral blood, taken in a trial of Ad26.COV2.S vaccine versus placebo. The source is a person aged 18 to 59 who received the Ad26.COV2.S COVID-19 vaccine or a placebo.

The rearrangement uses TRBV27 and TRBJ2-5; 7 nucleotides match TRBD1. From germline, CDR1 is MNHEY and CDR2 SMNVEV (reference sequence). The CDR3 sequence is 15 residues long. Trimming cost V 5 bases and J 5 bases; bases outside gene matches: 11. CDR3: CASSARTGTWETQYF. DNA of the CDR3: TGTGCCAGCAGTGCTCGGACAGGAACATGGGAGACCCAGTACTTC.

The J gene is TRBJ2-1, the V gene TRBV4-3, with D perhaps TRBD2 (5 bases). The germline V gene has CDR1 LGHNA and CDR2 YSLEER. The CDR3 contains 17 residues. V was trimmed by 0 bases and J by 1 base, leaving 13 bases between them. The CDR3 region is CASSQDRGSGSYNEQFF. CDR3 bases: TGCGCCAGCAGCCAAGATCGTGGGAGCGGATCCTACAATGAGCAGTTCTTC.

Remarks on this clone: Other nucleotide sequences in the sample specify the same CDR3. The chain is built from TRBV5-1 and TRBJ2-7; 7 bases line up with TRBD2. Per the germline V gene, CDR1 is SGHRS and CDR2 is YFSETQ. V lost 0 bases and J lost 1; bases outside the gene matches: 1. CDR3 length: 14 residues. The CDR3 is CASSLASGSYEQYF. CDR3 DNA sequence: TGCGCCAGCAGCTTGGCTAGCGGATCCTACGAGCAGTACTTC.

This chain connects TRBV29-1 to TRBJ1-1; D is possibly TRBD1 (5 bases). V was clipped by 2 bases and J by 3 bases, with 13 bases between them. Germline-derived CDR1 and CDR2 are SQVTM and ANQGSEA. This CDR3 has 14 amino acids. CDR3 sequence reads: CSVETPRQHTEAFF. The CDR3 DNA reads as TGCAGCGTTGAAACCCCTCGACAGCACACTGAAGCTTTCTTT.

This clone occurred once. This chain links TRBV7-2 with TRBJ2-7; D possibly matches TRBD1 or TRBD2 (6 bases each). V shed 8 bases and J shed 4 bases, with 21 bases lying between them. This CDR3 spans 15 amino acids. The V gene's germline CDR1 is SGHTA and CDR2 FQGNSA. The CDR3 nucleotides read TGTGCCAGCTCATCCGCCCGGGGGCCCGTTTACGAGCAGTACTTC. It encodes CASSSARGPVYEQYF. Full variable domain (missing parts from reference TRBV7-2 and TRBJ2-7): GAGVSQSPSNKVTEKGKDVELRCDPISGHTALYWYRQSLGQGLEFLIYFQGNSAPDKSGLPSDRFSAERTGGSVSTLTIQRTQQEDSAVYLCASSSARGPVYEQYFGPGTRLTVT.

The CDR3 reads CASSRTSGRSYNEQFF. As DNA, the CDR3 is TGTGCCAGCAGCCGGACTAGCGGGAGGTCCTACAATGAGCAGTTCTTC. The genes are TRBV28 and TRBJ2-1; 14 bases align to TRBD2. J lost 1 base, V lost 6 bases, and 2 bases had no gene match. Per germline, CDR1 MDHEN and CDR2 SYDVKM. The CDR3 has 16 residues.

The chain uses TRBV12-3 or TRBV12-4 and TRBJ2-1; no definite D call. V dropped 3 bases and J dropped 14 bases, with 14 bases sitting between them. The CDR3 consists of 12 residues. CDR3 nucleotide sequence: TGTGCCAGCAGTTTTAGTTCCCTCTATAAGTTCTTC. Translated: CASSFSSLYKFF.

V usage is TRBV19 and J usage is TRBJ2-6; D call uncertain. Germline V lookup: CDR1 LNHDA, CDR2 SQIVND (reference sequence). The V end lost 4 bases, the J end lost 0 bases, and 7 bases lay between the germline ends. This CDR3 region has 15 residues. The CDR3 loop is CASSRGGSGANVLTF. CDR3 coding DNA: TGTGCCAGTAGTAGGGGTGGCTCTGGGGCCAACGTCCTGACTTTC.

This chain's CDR3 is CASSSPVFYGYTF. Here the CDR3 DNA reads TGTGCCAGCAGTTCCCCGGTTTTCTATGGCTACACCTTC. The chain is built from TRBV28 and TRBJ1-2; D unclear. V lost 4 bases and J lost 4, with 10 bases in between. Germline V lookup: CDR1 MDHEN, CDR2 SYDVKM. The CDR3 loop spans 13 amino acids.